These 12 T cell receptor beta chains originate from one sample sequenced in a study of cytomegalovirus exposure and HLA in healthy donors. PCR primers comprised 60 Vbeta and 13 Jbeta primers. Assay used: immunoSEQ multiplex PCR; TCRdb lists only in-frame clones, some missing. Recorded here are about 39,000 clones; the top ten clones represent over 3.5%. Sequencing was done on a sample of PBMCs. The origin of the receptors is a male donor in good health and CMV-seronegative.

The chain joins TRBV4-1 to TRBJ1-2, with 7 bases identical to TRBD1. The germline V gene encodes CDR1 MGHRA and CDR2 YSYEKL. The CDR3 covers 15 residues. Losses at the gene ends were 4 bases for V and 5 bases for J; bases not matched to a gene: 10. In nucleotides, the CDR3 is TGCGCCAGCAGCCTCAGACAGGGAGATGAGTATGGCTACACCTTC. Protein product: CASSLRQGDEYGYTF.

The J gene is TRBJ2-5, the V gene TRBV7-8; D gene uncertain. The CDR3 extends over 16 amino acids. With 3 bases removed from V and 2 bases from J, the gap between germline ends came to 16 bases. The V gene's germline CDR1 is SGHVS and CDR2 FQNEAQ. CDR3 nucleotide sequence: TGTGCCAGCAGCTTCCGAAGCCCGGCAGCGCAAGAGACCCAGTACTTC. Amino acid sequence: CASSFRSPAAQETQYF. Complete variable domain (other parts from reference TRBV7-8 and TRBJ2-5): GAGVSQSPRYKVAKRGQDVALRCDPISGHVSLFWYQQALGQGPEFLTYFQNEAQLDKSGLPSDRFFAERPEGSVSTLKIQRTQQEDSAVYLCASSFRSPAAQETQYFGPGTRLLVL.

This chain uses TRBV7-3 with TRBJ2-1; the D gene is possibly TRBD2 (6 bases). The V end was cut by 2 bases, the J end by 3 bases, with 11 bases between. CDR3 length equals 15 residues. Germline V gene lookup returns CDR1 SGHTA and CDR2 FQGTGA. This CDR3 is CASSLRAGSYNEQFF. In DNA, the CDR3 is TGTGCCAGCAGCTTACGTGCGGGGAGCTACAATGAGCAGTTCTTC.

As DNA, the CDR3 is TGCAGCGTTGTGGGTCGTAGCGGGGGGGCGGCTGAGCAGTTCTTC. As protein: CSVVGRSGGAAEQFF. This sequence joins TRBV29-1 and TRBJ2-1; 11 nucleotides agree with TRBD2. The CDR3 spans 15 residues. V trimming: 4 bases; J trimming: 9 bases; junction bases outside the gene matches: 11. CDR1 and CDR2 (germline): SQVTM, ANQGSEA.

J is TRBJ1-4 and V is TRBV14; no definite D call. The CDR3 contains 15 residues. The germline V gene encodes CDR1 SGHDN and CDR2 FVKESK. Trimming stripped 2 bases from V and 0 bases from J, with 7 bases between. CDR3 in amino acids: CASSQSQATNEKLFF. DNA for the CDR3: TGTGCCAGCAGCCAATCTCAGGCAACTAATGAAAAACTGTTTTTT.

The chain recombines TRBV30 with TRBJ1-1, with D tentatively TRBD1 (5 bases). Trimming pared 4 bases from V and 5 bases from J, leaving 17 bases between. Germline CDR1 and CDR2: GTSNPN and SVGIG (reference sequence). This CDR3 has 14 residues. In DNA, the CDR3 is TGTGCCTGGATCCCGGGACTAATAAGGACTGAAGCTTTCTTT. This gives the protein CAWIPGLIRTEAFF.

V gene TRBV29-1 combines with J gene TRBJ1-5; 10 bases map to TRBD1. Germline values: CDR1 SQVTM, CDR2 ANQGSEA. V gave up 7 bases and J gave up 2 bases; unmatched junction bases: 2. The CDR3 has 13 amino acids. In DNA form, the CDR3 reads TGCAGCGCTGGACAGGGGGGCAATCAGCCCCAGCATTTT. This gives the protein CSAGQGGNQPQHF.

The chain links TRBV19 to TRBJ1-1; 10 bases match TRBD1. Germline loops: CDR1 LNHDA, CDR2 SQIVND (reference sequence). This CDR3 has 14 residues. Losses at the gene ends were 2 bases for V and 11 bases for J; bases not matched to a gene: 8. The CDR3 spells CASSIRGTGVEAFF. The CDR3 region has the DNA TGTGCCAGTAGTATAAGGGGGACAGGGGTTGAGGCTTTCTTT.

V gene TRBV4-1 combines with J gene TRBJ1-2, with D perhaps matching TRBD1 (5 bases). CDR1 is MGHRA and CDR2 is YSYEKL in the germline V gene. The V end was cut by 0 bases, the J end by 0 bases, with 8 bases between. CDR3 length equals 15 residues. This chain's CDR3 is CASSQEYRTNYGYTF. The CDR3 DNA sequence: TGCGCCAGCAGCCAAGAGTACAGGACTAACTATGGCTACACCTTC.

The chain couples TRBV27 to TRBJ2-1, with 11 bases matching TRBD2. Germline CDR1 reads MNHEY; CDR2 reads SMNVEV (reference sequence). The V gene end was trimmed by 6 bases and the J gene end by 3 bases; junction bases not matched to a gene: 7. The CDR3 contains 16 residues. Written as DNA, the CDR3 is TGTGCCAGCAGCCGACTAGCGGGGCCTAACTACAATGAGCAGTTCTTC. This encodes CASSRLAGPNYNEQFF.

The genes are TRBV28 and TRBJ2-2; no clear D. CDR1 and CDR2 (germline): MDHEN, SYDVKM. The V end was cut by 5 bases, the J end by 3 bases, with 19 bases between. The CDR3 loop spans 17 amino acids. This chain's CDR3 is CASSPSRWSRDTGELFF. CDR3 nucleotide sequence: TGTGCCAGCAGTCCATCCCGATGGAGCCGGGACACCGGGGAGCTGTTTTTT.

The chain couples TRBV5-8 to TRBJ1-1; D is unresolved. CDR3 length: 16 residues. Trimming left V 1 base short and J 5 bases short, with 18 bases between. From germline, CDR1 is SGHTS and CDR2 YDEGEE. This CDR3 reads CASSLKNTLRGTEAFF. CDR3 nucleotide sequence: TGTGCCAGCAGCTTGAAGAATACCTTAAGAGGGACTGAAGCTTTCTTT.